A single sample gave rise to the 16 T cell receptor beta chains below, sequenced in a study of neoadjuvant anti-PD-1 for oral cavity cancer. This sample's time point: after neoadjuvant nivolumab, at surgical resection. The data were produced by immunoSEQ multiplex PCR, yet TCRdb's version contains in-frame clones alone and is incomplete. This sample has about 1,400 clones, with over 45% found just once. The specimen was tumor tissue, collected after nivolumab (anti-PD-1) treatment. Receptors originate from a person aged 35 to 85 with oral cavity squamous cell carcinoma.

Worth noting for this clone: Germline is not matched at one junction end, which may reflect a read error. This CDR3 is CARSLEPRGGGYTF. CDR3 coding DNA: TGCGCCCGCAGCTTGGAGCCGCGGGGGGGTGGCTACACCTTC. The genes are TRBV5-1 and TRBJ1-2; tentative D call: TRBD1 (5 bases). This CDR3 comprises 14 residues. CDR1 is SGHRS, CDR2 YFSETQ, per germline. Looking up the rest from reference TRBV5-1 and TRBJ1-2 gives the full variable domain: KAGVTQTPRYLIKTRGQQVTLSCSPISGHRSVSWYQQTPGQGLQFLFEYFSETQRNKGNFPGRFSGRQFSNSRSEMNVSTLELGDSALYLCARSLEPRGGGYTFGSGTRLTVV.

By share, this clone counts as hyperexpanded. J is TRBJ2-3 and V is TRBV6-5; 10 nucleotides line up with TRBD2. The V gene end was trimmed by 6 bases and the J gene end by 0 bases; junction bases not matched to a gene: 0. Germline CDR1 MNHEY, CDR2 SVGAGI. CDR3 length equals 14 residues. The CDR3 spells CASRTSGSTDTQYF. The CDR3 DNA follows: TGTGCCAGCAGGACTAGCGGGAGCACAGATACGCAGTATTTT.

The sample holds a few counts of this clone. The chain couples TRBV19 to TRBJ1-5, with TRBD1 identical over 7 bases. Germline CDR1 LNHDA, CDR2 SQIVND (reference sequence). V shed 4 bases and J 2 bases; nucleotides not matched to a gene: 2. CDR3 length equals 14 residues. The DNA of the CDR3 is TGTGCCAGTAGTACTGACAGGGGCAATCAGCCCCAGCATTTT. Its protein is CASSTDRGNQPQHF.

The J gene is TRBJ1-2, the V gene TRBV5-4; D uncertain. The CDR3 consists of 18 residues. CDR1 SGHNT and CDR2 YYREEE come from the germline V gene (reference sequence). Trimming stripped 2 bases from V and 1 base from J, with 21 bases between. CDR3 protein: CASSFRLHPDPINYGYTF. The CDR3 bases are TGTGCCAGCAGCTTTAGACTACATCCGGACCCGATTAACTATGGCTACACCTTC.

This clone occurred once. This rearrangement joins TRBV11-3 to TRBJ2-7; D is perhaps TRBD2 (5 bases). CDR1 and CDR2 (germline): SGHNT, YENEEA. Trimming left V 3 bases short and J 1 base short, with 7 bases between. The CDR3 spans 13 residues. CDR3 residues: CASSFSGSYEQYF. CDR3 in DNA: TGTGCCAGCAGCTTTTCGGGATCCTACGAGCAGTACTTC.

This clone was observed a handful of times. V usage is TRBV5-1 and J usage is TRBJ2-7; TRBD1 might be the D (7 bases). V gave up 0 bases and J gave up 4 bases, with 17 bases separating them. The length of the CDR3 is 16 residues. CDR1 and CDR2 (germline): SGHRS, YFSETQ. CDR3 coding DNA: TGCGCCAGCAGCTTGGCCGAGGGAGGACAGGCGTACGAGCAGTACTTC. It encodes CASSLAEGGQAYEQYF.

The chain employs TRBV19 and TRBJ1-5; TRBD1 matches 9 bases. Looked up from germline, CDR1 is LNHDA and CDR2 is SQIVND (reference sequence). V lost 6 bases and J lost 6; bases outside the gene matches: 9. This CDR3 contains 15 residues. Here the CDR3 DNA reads TGTGCCAGTAGACGGGACAGGGAGTCGGCTCAGCCCCAGCATTTT. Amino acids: CASRRDRESAQPQHF. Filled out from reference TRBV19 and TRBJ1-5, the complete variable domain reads DGGITQSPKYLFRKEGQNVTLSCEQNLNHDAMYWYRQDPGQGLRLIYYSQIVNDFQKGDIAEGYSVSREKKESFPLTVTSAQKNPTAFYLCASRRDRESAQPQHFGDGTRLSIL.

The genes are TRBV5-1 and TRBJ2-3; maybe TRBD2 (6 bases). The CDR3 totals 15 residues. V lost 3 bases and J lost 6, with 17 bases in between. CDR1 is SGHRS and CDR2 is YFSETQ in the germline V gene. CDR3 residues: CASSWEALAGDTQYF. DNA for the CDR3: TGCGCCAGCAGCTGGGAAGCACTAGCTGGGGATACGCAGTATTTT.

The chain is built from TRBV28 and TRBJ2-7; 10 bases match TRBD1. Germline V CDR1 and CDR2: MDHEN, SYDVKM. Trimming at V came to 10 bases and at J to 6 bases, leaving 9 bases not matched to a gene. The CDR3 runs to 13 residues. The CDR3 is CATRGTGVIEQYF. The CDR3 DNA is TGTGCCACGCGAGGGACAGGGGTTATCGAGCAGTACTTC.

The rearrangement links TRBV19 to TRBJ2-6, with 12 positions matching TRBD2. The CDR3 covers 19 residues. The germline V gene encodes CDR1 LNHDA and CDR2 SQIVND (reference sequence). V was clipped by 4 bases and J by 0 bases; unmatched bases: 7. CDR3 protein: CASSRGLAGLSSGANVLTF. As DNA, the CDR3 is TGTGCCAGTAGTAGGGGACTAGCGGGTTTAAGCTCTGGGGCCAACGTCCTGACTTTC.

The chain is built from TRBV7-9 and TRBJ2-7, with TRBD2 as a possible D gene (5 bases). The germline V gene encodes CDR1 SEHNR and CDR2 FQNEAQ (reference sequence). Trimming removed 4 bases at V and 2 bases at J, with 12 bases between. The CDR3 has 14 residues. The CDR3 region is CASSSKDFTYEQYF. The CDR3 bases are TGTGCCAGCAGCTCAAAGGACTTTACCTACGAGCAGTACTTC.

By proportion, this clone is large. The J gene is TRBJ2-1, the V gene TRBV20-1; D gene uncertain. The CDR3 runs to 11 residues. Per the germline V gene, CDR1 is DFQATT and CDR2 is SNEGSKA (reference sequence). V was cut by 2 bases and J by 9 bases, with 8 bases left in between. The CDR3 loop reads CSARIVGEQFF. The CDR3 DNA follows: TGCAGTGCTAGAATAGTGGGTGAGCAGTTCTTC.

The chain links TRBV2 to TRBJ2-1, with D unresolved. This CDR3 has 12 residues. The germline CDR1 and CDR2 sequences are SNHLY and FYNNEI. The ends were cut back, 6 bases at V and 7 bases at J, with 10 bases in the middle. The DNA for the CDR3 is TGTGCCAGCAGAGCGACGGTTAATGAGCAGTTCTTC. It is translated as CASRATVNEQFF.

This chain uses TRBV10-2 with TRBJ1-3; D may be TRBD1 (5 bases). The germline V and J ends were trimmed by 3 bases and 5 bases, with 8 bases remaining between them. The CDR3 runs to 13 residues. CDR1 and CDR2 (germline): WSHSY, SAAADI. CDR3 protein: CASSDRERNTIYF. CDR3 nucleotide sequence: TGCGCCAGCAGTGACAGGGAGAGAAACACCATATATTTT.

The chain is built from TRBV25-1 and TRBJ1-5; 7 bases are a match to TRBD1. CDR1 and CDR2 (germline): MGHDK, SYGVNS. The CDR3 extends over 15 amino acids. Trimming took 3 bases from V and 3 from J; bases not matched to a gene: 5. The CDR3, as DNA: TGTGCCAGCAGTGAGTTCGGGACAGACAATCAGCCCCAGCATTTT. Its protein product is CASSEFGTDNQPQHF. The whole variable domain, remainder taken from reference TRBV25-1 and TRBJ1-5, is EADIYQTPRYLVIGTGKKITLECSQTMGHDKMYWYQQDPGMELHLIHYSYGVNSTEKGDLSSESTVSRIRTEHFPLTLESARPSHTSQYLCASSEFGTDNQPQHFGDGTRLSIL.

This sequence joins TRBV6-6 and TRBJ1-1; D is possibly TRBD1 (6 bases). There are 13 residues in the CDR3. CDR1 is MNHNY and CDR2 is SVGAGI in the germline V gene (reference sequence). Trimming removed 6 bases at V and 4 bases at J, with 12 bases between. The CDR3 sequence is CASSLQGGTEAFF. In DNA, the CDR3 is TGTGCCAGCAGCCTACAGGGTGGCACTGAAGCTTTCTTT.